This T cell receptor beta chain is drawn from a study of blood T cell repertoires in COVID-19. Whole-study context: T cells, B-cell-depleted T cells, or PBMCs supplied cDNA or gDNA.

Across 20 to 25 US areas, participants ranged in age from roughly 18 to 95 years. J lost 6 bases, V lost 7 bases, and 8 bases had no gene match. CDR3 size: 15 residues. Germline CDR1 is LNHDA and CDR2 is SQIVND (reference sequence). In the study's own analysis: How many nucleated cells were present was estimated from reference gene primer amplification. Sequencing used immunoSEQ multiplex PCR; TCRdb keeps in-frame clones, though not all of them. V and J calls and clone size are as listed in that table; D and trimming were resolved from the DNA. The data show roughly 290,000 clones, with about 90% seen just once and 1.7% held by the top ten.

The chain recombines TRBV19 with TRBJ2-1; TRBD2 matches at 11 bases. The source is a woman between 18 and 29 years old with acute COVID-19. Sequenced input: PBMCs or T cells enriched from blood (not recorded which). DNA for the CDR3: TGTGCCAGTACCCCAACTAGCGGGAGTACCAATGAGCAGTTCTTC. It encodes CASTPTSGSTNEQFF.